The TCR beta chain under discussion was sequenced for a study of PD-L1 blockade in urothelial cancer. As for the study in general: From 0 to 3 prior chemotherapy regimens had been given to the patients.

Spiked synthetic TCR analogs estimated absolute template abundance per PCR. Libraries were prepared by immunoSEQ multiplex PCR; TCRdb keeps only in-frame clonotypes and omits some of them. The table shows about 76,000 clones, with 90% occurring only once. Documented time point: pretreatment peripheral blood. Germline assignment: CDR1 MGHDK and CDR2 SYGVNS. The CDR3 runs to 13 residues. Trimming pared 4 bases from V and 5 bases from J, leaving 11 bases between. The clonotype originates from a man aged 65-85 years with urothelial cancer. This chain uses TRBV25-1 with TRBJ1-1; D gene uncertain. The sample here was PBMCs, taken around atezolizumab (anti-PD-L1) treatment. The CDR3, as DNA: TGTGCCAGCAGTGTCCGGGGTAATACTGAAGCTTTCTTT. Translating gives CASSVRGNTEAFF.